Described below is a single TCR beta chain sequence and its context. The sample comes from a study of blood T cell repertoires in COVID-19. As for the study in general: The United States, Italy and Spain provided the acute and convalescent COVID-19 samples.

Trimming took 3 bases from V and 6 from J; bases not matched to a gene: 11. The germline V gene encodes CDR1 SGDLS and CDR2 YYNGEE. This CDR3 has 16 residues. Only in-frame clones appear in the TCRdb table, and some are missing; sequencing was by immunoSEQ multiplex PCR. This sample yields 45,000 to 50,000 clones, of which about 76% are seen a single time; roughly a fifth belongs to the top ten. The source material was peripheral blood. The sequence was collected from a human donor with active or convalescent COVID-19. The donor label of this sample is uncertain. This chain links TRBV9 with TRBJ1-5; TRBD1 matches at 8 bases. The DNA for the CDR3 is TGTGCCAGCAGCGGTTCAGGGGGCGCGGCGGGTCAGCCCCAGCATTTT. Its protein is CASSGSGGAAGQPQHF.